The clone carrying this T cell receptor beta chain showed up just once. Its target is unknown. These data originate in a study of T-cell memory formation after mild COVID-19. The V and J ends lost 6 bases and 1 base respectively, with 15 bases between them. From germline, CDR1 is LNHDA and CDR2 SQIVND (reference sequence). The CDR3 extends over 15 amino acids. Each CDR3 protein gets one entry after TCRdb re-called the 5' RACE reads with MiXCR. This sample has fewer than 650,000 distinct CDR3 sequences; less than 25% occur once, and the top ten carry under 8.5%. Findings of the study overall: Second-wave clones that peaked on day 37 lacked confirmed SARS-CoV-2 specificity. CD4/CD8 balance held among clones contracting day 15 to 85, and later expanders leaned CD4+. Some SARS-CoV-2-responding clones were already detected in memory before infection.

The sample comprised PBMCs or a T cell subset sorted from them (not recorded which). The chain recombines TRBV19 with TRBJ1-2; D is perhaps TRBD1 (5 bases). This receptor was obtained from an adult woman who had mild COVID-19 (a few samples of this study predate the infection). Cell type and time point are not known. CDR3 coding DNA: TGTGCCAGTAGAGGCCAGGGACCGAATAACTATGGCTACACCTTC. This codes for CASRGQGPNNYGYTF.